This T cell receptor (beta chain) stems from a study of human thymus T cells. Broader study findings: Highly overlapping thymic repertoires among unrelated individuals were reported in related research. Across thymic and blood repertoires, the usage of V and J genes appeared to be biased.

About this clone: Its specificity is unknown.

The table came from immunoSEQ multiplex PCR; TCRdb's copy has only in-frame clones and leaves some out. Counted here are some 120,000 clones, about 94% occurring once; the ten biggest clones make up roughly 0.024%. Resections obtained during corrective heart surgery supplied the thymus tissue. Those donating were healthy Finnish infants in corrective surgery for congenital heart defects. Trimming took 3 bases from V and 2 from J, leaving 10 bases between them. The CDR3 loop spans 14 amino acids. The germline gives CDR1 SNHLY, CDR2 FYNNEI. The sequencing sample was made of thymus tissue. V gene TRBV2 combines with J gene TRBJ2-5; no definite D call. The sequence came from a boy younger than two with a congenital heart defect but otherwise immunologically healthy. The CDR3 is CASSDLVGQETQYF. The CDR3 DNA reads TGTGCCAGCAGTGATTTGGTGGGTCAAGAGACCCAGTACTTC.